This T cell receptor (beta chain) originates from a study of blood T cell repertoires in COVID-19. Study-level background: T cells, B-cell-depleted T cells, or PBMCs supplied cDNA or gDNA.

Profiled with immunoSEQ multiplex PCR; TCRdb holds only in-frame clones, not every one. Of approximately 330,000 clones detected, 70% to 90% appear once; the ten largest clones hold 3% to 4%. Sequences were obtained from peripheral blood. The source of this sequence is a woman in her fifties or sixties with active or convalescent COVID-19.

The CDR3 reads CASSALGTSGDTNTGELFF. DNA for the CDR3: TGTGCCAGCAGCGCCCTGGGGACTAGCGGGGATACGAACACCGGGGAGCTGTTTTTT. The chain has TRBV9 and TRBJ2-2, with 13 bases identical to TRBD2. The length of the CDR3 is 19 residues. V shed 3 bases and J 0 bases; nucleotides not matched to a gene: 8. The germline CDR1 and CDR2 sequences are SGDLS and YYNGEE.